Presented here are 26 T cell receptor beta chains from one specimen sequenced in a study of lymphopenia after photon versus proton radiotherapy. Libraries were prepared by immunoSEQ multiplex PCR; TCRdb keeps only in-frame clonotypes and omits some of them. The sample includes tens of thousands of clones, 83% of them seen just once. The sequencing here drew on peripheral blood, taken from a patient treated with photon-based radiotherapy. The receptors were gathered from a woman between 50 and 59 years old with pancreatic cancer.

V is TRBV7-7 and J is TRBJ2-1; D gene ambiguous. Germline CDR1 is SSHAT and CDR2 is FNYEAQ (reference sequence). The CDR3 consists of 13 residues. V was clipped by 5 bases and J by 1 base, with 6 bases between them. The CDR3 here is CASSRGSYNEQFF. The CDR3 bases are TGTGCCAGCAGCCGAGGTTCCTACAATGAGCAGTTCTTC.

This rearrangement joins TRBV7-9 to TRBJ2-5, with D possibly called TRBD1 or TRBD2 (5 bases each). V was trimmed by 8 bases and J by 5 bases, leaving 15 bases between them. The CDR3 is 13 residues long. Germline lookup yields CDR1 SEHNR and CDR2 FQNEAQ (reference sequence). CDR3 in amino acids: CASRFQGGETQYF. In nucleotides, the CDR3 is TGTGCCAGCCGATTCCAGGGCGGGGAGACCCAGTACTTC.

The chain links TRBV5-4 to TRBJ2-1, with 7 bases identical to TRBD1. Germline values: CDR1 SGHNT, CDR2 YYREEE (reference sequence). V shed 3 bases, J shed 7 bases, and the junction held 4 bases outside the gene matches. This CDR3 spans 13 amino acids. The CDR3 region has the DNA TGTGCCAGCAGCTCAACAGGGGCAAATGAGCAGTTCTTC. It is translated as CASSSTGANEQFF.

The gene calls are TRBV13 and TRBJ2-7; TRBD1 agrees at 9 bases. J gave up 13 bases and V 1 base, and 11 bases lay outside the gene matches. The germline CDR1 and CDR2 sequences are PRHDT and FYEKMQ (reference sequence). This CDR3 is built from 14 residues. DNA for the CDR3: TGTGCCAGCAGCTTAGAGGGGAACCGGGACAGGGTCTACTTC. It encodes CASSLEGNRDRVYF.

Only a few counts were recorded for this clone. V gene TRBV9 combines with J gene TRBJ2-2; D remains ambiguous. This CDR3 comprises 15 residues. The germline V gene has CDR1 SGDLS and CDR2 YYNGEE. The germline V and J ends were trimmed by 0 bases and 1 base, with 7 bases remaining between them. The chain's CDR3 is CASSVGPQNTGELFF. Here the CDR3 DNA reads TGTGCCAGCAGCGTAGGACCGCAGAACACCGGGGAGCTGTTTTTT.

The CDR3 nucleotides read TGCAGCGTTGAGACTAGCGGGGCAGATACGCAGTATTTT. Translating gives CSVETSGADTQYF. The V call is TRBV29-1, the J call TRBJ2-3, with 11 bases identical to TRBD2. The CDR3 length is 13 residues. The V gene's germline CDR1 is SQVTM and CDR2 ANQGSEA. Trimming at V came to 3 bases and at J to 4 bases, leaving 0 bases not matched to a gene.

This chain connects TRBV28 to TRBJ2-7; TRBD2 matches at 9 bases. From germline, CDR1 is MDHEN and CDR2 SYDVKM. Germline trimming cut 3 bases from V and 1 base from J; bases unmatched to any gene: 4. The CDR3 contains 15 residues. The CDR3 region is CASSFAGGGSYEQYF. The DNA of the CDR3 is TGTGCCAGCAGTTTTGCGGGAGGGGGATCCTACGAGCAGTACTTC. The full variable domain, with the rest looked up from reference TRBV28 and TRBJ2-7, is DVKVTQSSRYLVKRTGEKVFLECVQDMDHENMFWYRQDPGLGLRLIYFSYDVKMKEKGDIPEGYSVSREKKERFSLILESASTNQTSMYLCASSFAGGGSYEQYFGPGTRLTVT.

This rearrangement joins TRBV5-1 to TRBJ2-7, with 10 positions matching TRBD2. V dropped 0 bases and J dropped 1; count of bases not matched to a gene: 4. The germline gives CDR1 SGHRS, CDR2 YFSETQ. The CDR3 spans 16 residues. The CDR3 here is CASSLDEAGGSYEQYF. For the CDR3, the DNA is TGCGCCAGCAGCTTGGACGAAGCGGGGGGGTCCTACGAGCAGTACTTC.

The V and J genes are TRBV6-1 and TRBJ1-4; D is ambiguous. Trimming stripped 3 bases from V and 6 bases from J, with 8 bases between. The germline gives CDR1 MNHNS, CDR2 SASEGT. The CDR3 contains 13 residues. Written as DNA, the CDR3 is TGTGCCAGCAGTGAGGTCCTCGATGAAAAACTGTTTTTT. The encoded protein is CASSEVLDEKLFF.

The V call is TRBV5-6, the J call TRBJ2-1, with 7 bases aligning to TRBD1. Germline V CDR1 and CDR2: SGHDT, YYEEEE. This CDR3 is 14 amino acids long. V was pared by 1 base and J by 4 bases, with 2 bases of the junction left unmatched. CDR3 residues: CASSLPGQYNEQFF. As DNA, the CDR3 is TGTGCCAGCAGCTTGCCGGGACAGTACAATGAGCAGTTCTTC.

This clone appeared a few times. The V call is TRBV6-6, the J call TRBJ1-2, with D hard to call. This CDR3 spans 11 amino acids. Germline values: CDR1 MNHNY, CDR2 SVGAGI (reference sequence). Trimming removed 2 bases at V and 7 bases at J, with 5 bases between. This chain's CDR3 is CASSYRGGYTF. The CDR3 nucleotides read TGTGCCAGCAGTTACAGAGGTGGCTACACCTTC.

The rearrangement links TRBV7-2 to TRBJ2-1; D might be TRBD2 (6 bases). Deletions cut 5 bases from V and 1 base from J, with 12 bases between. Germline V gene data show CDR1 as SGHTA and CDR2 as FQGNSA. The CDR3 contains 15 residues. The CDR3 DNA is TGTGCCAGCAGCCTACATAGCGGATCCTACAATGAGCAGTTCTTC. This sequence encodes CASSLHSGSYNEQFF. Full variable domain (outside the CDR3, taken from reference TRBV7-2 and TRBJ2-1): GAGVSQSPSNKVTEKGKDVELRCDPISGHTALYWYRQSLGQGLEFLIYFQGNSAPDKSGLPSDRFSAERTGGSVSTLTIQRTQQEDSAVYLCASSLHSGSYNEQFFGPGTRLTVL.

This sequence joins TRBV2 and TRBJ2-7; weak D call: TRBD2 (6 bases). The CDR3 spans 14 residues. Trimming cost V 3 bases and J 0 bases, with 9 bases left between them. The germline CDR1 and CDR2 sequences are SNHLY and FYNNEI. The CDR3 DNA sequence: TGTGCCAGCAGTGACCAGGGAGGCTCCTACGAGCAGTACTTC. Translated, it gives CASSDQGGSYEQYF.

The chain joins TRBV27 to TRBJ2-7; D is ambiguous. V dropped 5 bases and J dropped 1 base, with 9 bases sitting between them. Germline V gene data show CDR1 as MNHEY and CDR2 as SMNVEV (reference sequence). The CDR3 contains 13 residues. The CDR3 DNA sequence: TGTGCCAGCAGTAACACACAGTCCTACGAGCAGTACTTC. Amino acid sequence: CASSNTQSYEQYF.

This clone was found a few times. The V call is TRBV27, the J call TRBJ2-3; 9 positions match TRBD2. V lost 5 bases and J lost 3; bases outside the gene matches: 6. The length of the CDR3 is 15 residues. From germline, CDR1 is MNHEY and CDR2 SMNVEV (reference sequence). The CDR3 nucleotides read TGTGCCAGCAGTCTGCGGGAGGGCCTAACAGATACGCAGTATTTT. This gives the protein CASSLREGLTDTQYF.

The gene calls are TRBV6-6 and TRBJ1-5; D remains unclear. The germline gives CDR1 MNHNY, CDR2 SVGAGI (reference sequence). This CDR3 has 14 amino acids. V was cut by 0 bases and J by 7 bases, with 10 bases left in between. In DNA, the CDR3 is TGTGCCAGCAGTTACTCGGAGTCTCGGCAGCCCCAGCATTTT. Translation gives CASSYSESRQPQHF.

This clone has a handful of counts. The V call is TRBV19, the J call TRBJ1-5; TRBD1 aligns across 7 bases. Germline assignment: CDR1 LNHDA and CDR2 SQIVND (reference sequence). The V segment lost 9 bases and the J segment 0 bases; nucleotides outside the gene matches: 11. The CDR3 loop spans 16 amino acids. In DNA form, the CDR3 reads TGTGCCAGCTTACCGGGACAGCTGAATAGCAATCAGCCCCAGCATTTT. Protein: CASLPGQLNSNQPQHF. The complete variable domain, with remaining parts taken from reference TRBV19 and TRBJ1-5, reads DGGITQSPKYLFRKEGQNVTLSCEQNLNHDAMYWYRQDPGQGLRLIYYSQIVNDFQKGDIAEGYSVSREKKESFPLTVTSAQKNPTAFYLCASLPGQLNSNQPQHFGDGTRLSIL.

V gene TRBV2 combines with J gene TRBJ1-4; the D is unclear. The CDR3 runs to 18 residues. Between the trimmed V and J ends, which lost 4 bases and 0 bases, there was a span of 18 bases. CDR1 and CDR2 (germline): SNHLY, FYNNEI. The CDR3 sequence: CASSVTAANLATNEKLFF. In nucleotides, the CDR3 is TGTGCCAGCAGTGTGACGGCGGCGAACCTTGCAACTAATGAAAAACTGTTTTTT.

The genes are TRBV28 and TRBJ1-1, with D maybe TRBD1 (6 bases). The CDR3 consists of 16 residues. V was shortened by 4 bases and J by 0 bases, with 15 bases between the two germline ends. Germline CDR1 and CDR2: MDHEN and SYDVKM. The CDR3 coding sequence is TGTGCCAGCAGTTCCCCCAGTGCAGGGGTGAACACTGAAGCTTTCTTT. Amino acids: CASSSPSAGVNTEAFF. The variable domain in full, completed from reference TRBV28 and TRBJ1-1, reads DVKVTQSSRYLVKRTGEKVFLECVQDMDHENMFWYRQDPGLGLRLIYFSYDVKMKEKGDIPEGYSVSREKKERFSLILESASTNQTSMYLCASSSPSAGVNTEAFFGQGTRLTVV.

J is TRBJ2-7 and V is TRBV11-2, with a weak D call TRBD2 (5 bases). V was shortened by 5 bases and J by 8 bases, with 22 bases between the two germline ends. Germline V gene sequence: CDR1 SGHAT, CDR2 FQNNGV. CDR3 length: 15 amino acids. CDR3 protein: CASSPWSPTGGQQYF. The CDR3 DNA reads as TGTGCCAGCAGCCCTTGGTCCCCGACCGGAGGACAGCAGTACTTC. Full variable domain (rest looked up from reference TRBV11-2 and TRBJ2-7): EAGVAQSPRYKIIEKRQSVAFWCNPISGHATLYWYQQILGQGPKLLIQFQNNGVVDDSQLPKDRFSAERLKGVDSTLKIQPAKLEDSAVYLCASSPWSPTGGQQYFGPGTRLTVT.

V is TRBV19 and J is TRBJ2-1; a possible D gene is TRBD2 (7 bases). This CDR3 is built from 15 residues. Germline lookup yields CDR1 LNHDA and CDR2 SQIVND (reference sequence). Trimming removed 0 bases from V and 7 bases from J, with 13 bases in between. CDR3 amino acids: CASSIDRGRGNEQFF. CDR3 sequence (DNA): TGTGCCAGTAGTATAGATCGAGGGAGGGGGAATGAGCAGTTCTTC. The full variable domain, with the rest looked up from reference TRBV19 and TRBJ2-1, is DGGITQSPKYLFRKEGQNVTLSCEQNLNHDAMYWYRQDPGQGLRLIYYSQIVNDFQKGDIAEGYSVSREKKESFPLTVTSAQKNPTAFYLCASSIDRGRGNEQFFGPGTRLTVL.

V gene TRBV27 combines with J gene TRBJ2-3; 8 bases are a match to TRBD1. CDR3 length: 16 amino acids. Trimming cost V 3 bases and J 2 bases; bases outside gene matches: 7. CDR1 is MNHEY, CDR2 SMNVEV, per germline (reference sequence). CDR3 residues: CASSLSTGGDTDTQYF. The CDR3, as DNA: TGTGCCAGCAGTTTGAGTACAGGGGGTGACACAGATACGCAGTATTTT.

The chain's CDR3 is CASSPLGGGNTIYF. In DNA, the CDR3 is TGTGCCAGCAGCCCGCTAGGGGGAGGAAACACCATATATTTT. The chain is built from TRBV7-2 and TRBJ1-3; tentatively, D is TRBD1 (6 bases). The length of the CDR3 is 14 residues. The V end was cut by 5 bases, the J end by 4 bases, with 12 bases between. Germline V lookup: CDR1 SGHTA, CDR2 FQGNSA.

V is TRBV6-1 and J is TRBJ2-3, with 11 bases that match TRBD2. Germline CDR1 and CDR2: MNHNS and SASEGT. The CDR3 extends over 15 amino acids. Losses at the gene ends were 8 bases for V and 3 bases for J; bases not matched to a gene: 7. As DNA, the CDR3 is TGTGCCAGCCGGGAACTAGCGGGAGTAACAGATACGCAGTATTTT. It yields the protein CASRELAGVTDTQYF.

The V call is TRBV29-1, the J call TRBJ2-5, with a weak D call TRBD1 (5 bases). The CDR3 spans 13 residues. Trimming removed 3 bases at V and 2 bases at J, with 10 bases between. In germline, CDR1 is SQVTM, CDR2 ANQGSEA. This CDR3 reads CSVDSRDQETQYF. CDR3 sequence (DNA): TGCAGCGTTGACTCCAGGGATCAAGAGACCCAGTACTTC.

This rearrangement joins TRBV9 to TRBJ2-1; 10 bases map to TRBD2. V shed 1 base, J shed 4 bases, and the junction held 2 bases outside the gene matches. There are 15 residues in the CDR3. Germline V gene sequence: CDR1 SGDLS, CDR2 YYNGEE. The CDR3 DNA sequence: TGTGCCAGCAGCGTAACTAGCGGGGTTTACAATGAGCAGTTCTTC. Its translation: CASSVTSGVYNEQFF.